A selection of T cell receptor beta chains follows, all from one sample in a study of blood T cell repertoires in COVID-19. Here immunoSEQ multiplex PCR was the method, and the copy in TCRdb shows in-frame clones only, minus some. The sample shows 280,000 or so clones, around 92% of them seen only once. Sequences were obtained from PBMCs or T cells enriched from blood (not recorded which). The origin of the receptors is a woman aged 50 to 60 who had been exposed to COVID-19. The CDR3 runs from the conserved cysteine through the conserved F or W. The order of the fields is D gene, V gene, clone size, J gene, CDR3 DNA, CDR3 protein. The D gene is left open where the match is weak. A clone size is listed for some rows: how often the clone was seen (once, few, many), or a class if it is expanded.

TRBD1	TRBV6-2/TRBV6-3	-	TRBJ1-1	TGTGCCAGCAGTTACTTTCCGTGGGACAGGCAGGGGGTCATGAACACTGAAGCTTTCTTT	CASSYFPWDRQGVMNTEAFF
TRBD2	TRBV28	-	TRBJ2-7	TGTGCCAGCAGTTTGACCTCTAGCGGGGGCGGGGGCAACGAGCAGTACTTC	CASSLTSSGGGGNEQYF
TRBD2	TRBV5-1	-	TRBJ2-3	TGCGCCAGCAGCTTAAGCGGGGGGCGCACAGATACGCAGTATTTT	CASSLSGGRTDTQYF
TRBD1	TRBV13	-	TRBJ2-7	TGTGCCAGCAGCTCATCCAGGGGGAGACTCTACGAGCAGTACTTC	CASSSSRGRLYEQYF
TRBD2	TRBV18	-	TRBJ2-3	TGTGCCAGCTCAACGACTAGCGGGGGGGCCTCGGCAGATACGCAGTATTTT	CASSTTSGGASADTQYF
-	TRBV28	-	TRBJ2-7	TGTGCCAGCAGTCTCCTAGGCGGCCCCTCCGAGCAGTACTTC	CASSLLGGPSEQYF
-	TRBV2	-	TRBJ2-3	TGTGCCAGCAGAATTCTGGGGAAGGCGGGGGCGGCAGATACGCAGTATTTT	CASRILGKAGAADTQYF
-	TRBV25-1	-	TRBJ1-1	TGTGCCAGCCGACCACCGTTCGGGGGGCAGAACACTGAAGCTTTCTTT	CASRPPFGGQNTEAFF
-	TRBV27	-	TRBJ1-4	TGTGCCAGCAGCCCGGGTTACACTAATGAAAAACTGTTTTTT	CASSPGYTNEKLFF
TRBD2	TRBV5-1	-	TRBJ2-3	TGCGCCAGCAGCTTGGCGGCGGGGGTCACAGATACGCAGTATTTT	CASSLAAGVTDTQYF
TRBD1	TRBV2	-	TRBJ1-3	TGTGCCAGCAACAGGGGGGGAGGTACCTCTGGAAACACCATATATTTT	CASNRGGGTSGNTIYF
-	TRBV5-6	once	TRBJ1-4	TGTGCCAGCAGCTTGGGGGCCCTAGGGCCTCCCGGCGGGGAAAAACTGTTTTTT	CASSLGALGPPGGEKLFF
-	TRBV19	-	TRBJ1-5	TGTGCCAGTACCTCCAGTGGCAATCAGCCCCAGCATTTT	CASTSSGNQPQHF
-	TRBV19	-	TRBJ1-1	TGTGCCAGTGCCGGGGGGACTGAAGCTTTCTTT	CASAGGTEAFF
TRBD1	TRBV5-1	-	TRBJ2-5	TGCGCCAGCAGCGTAACAGGGGCGGCTCAAGAGACCCAGTACTTC	CASSVTGAAQETQYF
-	TRBV4-1	-	TRBJ2-1	TGCGCCAGCAGCCAAGGCATCCAGGGGAAGGTTGGCAATGAGCAGTTCTTC	CASSQGIQGKVGNEQFF
-	TRBV6-1	-	TRBJ1-6	TGTGCCAGCAGTGACAGGGAGGATGGGAATTCACCCCTCCACTTT	CASSDREDGNSPLHF
-	TRBV5-5	-	TRBJ1-4	TGTGCCAGCATAAGAACAGGGACCCTTAATGAAAAACTGTTTTTT	CASIRTGTLNEKLFF
TRBD1	TRBV28	few	TRBJ1-2	TGTGCCAGCAGTTCCAAAAACAGGGGGCCAGTCTATGGCTACACCTTC	CASSSKNRGPVYGYTF
-	TRBV15	-	TRBJ1-3	TGTGCCACTAGCAGAGACAGTTTCGGAAACACCATATATTTT	CATSRDSFGNTIYF
-	TRBV19	-	TRBJ1-5	TGTGCCAGTAGTATAGGAGGACAAAATCAGCCCCAGCATTTT	CASSIGGQNQPQHF
-	TRBV6-1	-	TRBJ1-2	TGTGCCAGCAGTGAGGACAAGGACCACTATGGCTACACCTTC	CASSEDKDHYGYTF
TRBD1	TRBV5-6	-	TRBJ1-2	TGTGCCAGCAGCTTGTTCGGGACAGATGGCTACACCTTC	CASSLFGTDGYTF
TRBD1	TRBV2	-	TRBJ1-6	TGTGCCAGCAAACTGGAGGGGGCTGATTCACCCCTCCACTTT	CASKLEGADSPLHF
TRBD1	TRBV23-1	-	TRBJ1-5	TGCGCCAGCAGTCAAAACGCCCGGGACAGGGGGCGTCCTCAGCCCCAGCATTTT	CASSQNARDRGRPQPQHF
TRBD2	TRBV6-1	-	TRBJ2-1	TGTGCCAGCAGTGAAGCAAGTGGACTAGCGTCCTACAATGAGCAGTTCTTC	CASSEASGLASYNEQFF
-	TRBV5-5	-	TRBJ1-3	TGTGCCAGCAGCGAGGGACTTTCTGGAAACACCATATATTTT	CASSEGLSGNTIYF
-	TRBV6-1	-	TRBJ1-6	TGTGCCAGCAGTGACAGGTTAAGGACCCTCCACTTT	CASSDRLRTLHF
-	TRBV5-8	-	TRBJ1-3	TGTGCCAGCAGCGGCGGTGCGGGATCTGGAAACACCATATATTTT	CASSGGAGSGNTIYF